This is a list of T cell receptor beta chains from one sample in a study of T cell responses to AZD1222 COVID-19 vaccine. The repertoire was sequenced with immunoSEQ multiplex PCR; TCRdb's copy has only in-frame clones and lacks some. The profile shows more than 150,000 clones, 80% to 95% of them singletons. The sample here was peripheral blood, taken 28 days after the second AZD1222 dose. All receptors derive from an adult who received the AZD1222 COVID-19 vaccine. Each CDR3 is given with its conserved first and last residue.

CASCNWGTEAFF | TRBJ1-1 | TRBV6-5 | 12
CASSEAGLAYNEQFF | TRBJ2-1 | TRBV7-2 | 15
CASSLGRGDAGNTIYF | TRBJ1-3 | TRBV7-8 | 16
CASSPYLGDEQFF | TRBJ2-1 | TRBV7-3 | 13
CASSVEGNYGYTF | TRBJ1-2 | TRBV9 | 13
CASSFGPTYEQYF | TRBJ2-7 | TRBV7-2 | 13
CASSISGGIVNEQFF | TRBJ2-1 | TRBV9 | 15
CAWSEEGLYYGYTF | TRBJ1-2 | TRBV30 | 14
CASTQVNSNQPQHF | TRBJ1-5 | TRBV28 | 14
CASSQDLGIQNSPLHF | TRBJ1-6 | TRBV3-1/TRBV3-2 | 16
CASSGDRGNYGYTF | TRBJ1-2 | TRBV2 | 14
CASSQALADSYEQYF | TRBJ2-7 | TRBV13 | 15
CATSDPLFYEQYF | TRBJ2-7 | TRBV24-1 | 13
CASSQDRSDSPLHF | TRBJ1-6 | TRBV3-1/TRBV3-2 | 14
CSAGRDTQYF | TRBJ2-3 | TRBV20-1 | 10
CASSKPTGANTGELFF | TRBJ2-2 | TRBV7-2 | 16
CASSLVQGRETQYF | TRBJ2-5 | TRBV11-2 | 14
CATSDNGHGYTF | TRBJ1-2 | TRBV24-1 | 12
CASRRQGVDTEAFF | TRBJ1-1 | TRBV5-5 | 14
CASSRPGREQYF | TRBJ2-7 | TRBV6-5 | 12
CASSLIGGGTQPQHF | TRBJ1-5 | TRBV7-3 | 15
CASAAEGNSGYTF | TRBJ1-2 | TRBV6-5 | 13
CASTTGLAGAQDTQYF | TRBJ2-3 | TRBV5-1 | 16
CASSLVQEKLFF | TRBJ1-4 | TRBV28 | 12
CASSPSGLAGENTGELFF | TRBJ2-2 | TRBV4-1 | 18
CASSFSGTPGETQYF | TRBJ2-5 | TRBV27 | 15
CASSLYGYNSPLHF | TRBJ1-6 | TRBV28 | 14
CASSLGGWGEKLFF | TRBJ1-4 | TRBV7-9 | 14
CASSLGREGAEQFF | TRBJ2-1 | TRBV5-1 | 14
CASSLPGQGPSSGNTIYF | TRBJ1-3 | TRBV28 | 18
CASSQGSRSTF | TRBJ1-2 | TRBV4-3 | 11
CATRRTAHNSPLHF | TRBJ1-6 | TRBV27 | 14
CASSLGPGNIQYF | TRBJ2-4 | TRBV7-7 | 13
CASSESGGAKETQYF | TRBJ2-5 | TRBV9 | 15
CASSRVLAGGYNEQFF | TRBJ2-1 | TRBV4-3 | 16
CATGLGNEQFF | TRBJ2-1 | TRBV10-3 | 11
CARSQSGGVHEQYF | TRBJ2-7 | TRBV6-4 | 14
CASTESPSSYNEQFF | TRBJ2-1 | TRBV19 | 15
CSVERGRFSYGYTF | TRBJ1-2 | TRBV29-1 | 14
CASSLKAGADNEQFF | TRBJ2-1 | TRBV18 | 15
CASSWTSYTGELFF | TRBJ2-2 | TRBV28 | 14
CASSIQGLYGYTF | TRBJ1-2 | TRBV19 | 13
CASSLGHRGETQYF | TRBJ2-5 | TRBV11-2 | 14
CASSSGRDNEKLFF | TRBJ1-4 | TRBV5-1 | 14
CASSLVAGLVRLNEQFF | TRBJ2-1 | TRBV5-1 | 17
CASSLQGNTEAFF | TRBJ1-1 | TRBV7-9 | 13